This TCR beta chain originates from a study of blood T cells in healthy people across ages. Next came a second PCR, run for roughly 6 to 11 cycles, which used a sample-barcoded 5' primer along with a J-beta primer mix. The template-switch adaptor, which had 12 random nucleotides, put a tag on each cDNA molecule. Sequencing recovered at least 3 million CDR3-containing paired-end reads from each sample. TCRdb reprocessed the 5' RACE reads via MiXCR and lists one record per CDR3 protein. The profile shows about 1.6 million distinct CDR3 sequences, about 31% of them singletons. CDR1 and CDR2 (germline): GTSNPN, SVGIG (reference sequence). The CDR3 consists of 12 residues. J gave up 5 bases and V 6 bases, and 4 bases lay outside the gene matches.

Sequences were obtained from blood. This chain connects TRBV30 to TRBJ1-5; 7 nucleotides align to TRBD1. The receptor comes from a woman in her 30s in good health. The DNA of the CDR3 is TGTGCCTGTGGACAGGAGGATCAGCCCCAGCATTTT. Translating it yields CACGQEDQPQHF.